This is a list of T cell receptor beta chains from one sample in a study of vaccination and CD4 T cells after COVID-19. Via MiXCR, TCRdb re-called the PCR reads, giving one row per CDR3 protein. The table records roughly 4,200 distinct CDR3 sequences, more than 65% of them present only once. The antigens of these receptors remain unknown. The sample taken for sequencing was CD4+ T cells from blood, cultured in vitro. These receptors originate from a human donor who had recovered from COVID-19. Each CDR3 is given with its conserved first and last residue. The D gene is left open where the match is weak. Size tells how often a clone was seen (once, few, many) or the class of an expanded clone, and some rows leave it out.

abundance: NA
j_gene: TRBJ1-5
v_gene: TRBV29-1
d_gene: NA
CDR3aa: CSVGPGGDQPQHF
CDR3nt: TGCAGCGTTGGTCCCGGGGGAGATCAGCCCCAGCATTTT

abundance: few
j_gene: TRBJ1-1
v_gene: TRBV6-4
d_gene: NA
CDR3aa: CASSPGGVNTEAFF
CDR3nt: TGTGCCAGCAGTCCGGGGGGGGTGAACACTGAAGCTTTCTTT

abundance: NA
j_gene: TRBJ2-7
v_gene: TRBV6-1
d_gene: TRBD1
CDR3aa: CATTGSYEQYF
CDR3nt: TGTGCCACGACAGGGTCCTACGAGCAGTACTTC

abundance: NA
j_gene: TRBJ1-5
v_gene: TRBV6-5
d_gene: NA
CDR3aa: CASSYSGANQPQHF
CDR3nt: TGTGCCAGCAGTTATTCGGGGGCTAATCAGCCCCAGCATTTT

abundance: NA
j_gene: TRBJ1-1
v_gene: TRBV10-3
d_gene: TRBD1
CDR3aa: CAIRDRREEAFF
CDR3nt: TGTGCCATCAGGGACAGGAGGGAGGAAGCTTTCTTT

abundance: NA
j_gene: TRBJ1-2
v_gene: TRBV19
d_gene: TRBD1
CDR3aa: CASGAELRTGHTF
CDR3nt: TGTGCCAGTGGTGCTGAACTCAGGACAGGGCACACCTTC

abundance: NA
j_gene: TRBJ1-5
v_gene: TRBV20-1
d_gene: NA
CDR3aa: CSATSLGLDQPQHF
CDR3nt: TGCAGTGCAACGTCGCTGGGGTTGGATCAGCCCCAGCATTTT

abundance: few
j_gene: TRBJ1-6
v_gene: TRBV6-1
d_gene: NA
CDR3aa: CASSSQLTGHFSPLHF
CDR3nt: TGTGCCAGCAGTAGCCAACTAACAGGGCATTTCTCACCCCTCCACTTT

abundance: NA
j_gene: TRBJ1-1
v_gene: TRBV7-2
d_gene: TRBD1
CDR3aa: CASSLGQGSTEAFF
CDR3nt: TGTGCCAGCAGCTTAGGACAGGGGAGCACTGAAGCTTTCTTT

abundance: medium-sized
j_gene: TRBJ2-7
v_gene: TRBV6-1
d_gene: NA
CDR3aa: CASTPSARSSYEQYF
CDR3nt: TGTGCCAGCACCCCGAGCGCGCGGAGCTCCTACGAGCAGTACTTC

abundance: NA
j_gene: TRBJ1-1
v_gene: TRBV6-1
d_gene: NA
CDR3aa: CASSNTRVRLNTEAFF
CDR3nt: TGTGCCAGCAGTAATACAAGGGTTCGTCTGAACACTGAAGCTTTCTTT

abundance: few
j_gene: TRBJ1-2
v_gene: TRBV20-1
d_gene: TRBD1
CDR3aa: CSARGQGVGGYTF
CDR3nt: TGCAGTGCTCGCGGACAGGGGGTAGGAGGCTACACCTTC

abundance: NA
j_gene: TRBJ1-5
v_gene: TRBV20-1
d_gene: NA
CDR3aa: CSASPEGANQPQHF
CDR3nt: TGCAGTGCTAGCCCCGAAGGAGCCAATCAGCCCCAGCATTTT

abundance: NA
j_gene: TRBJ2-7
v_gene: TRBV6-2/TRBV6-3
d_gene: NA
CDR3aa: CASSQGGVQDF
CDR3nt: TGTGCCAGCAGTCAGGGGGGGGTCCAGGACTTC

abundance: large
j_gene: TRBJ1-1
v_gene: TRBV10-3
d_gene: TRBD1
CDR3aa: CAISESTGGTEAFF
CDR3nt: TGTGCCATCAGTGAGTCGACAGGGGGCACTGAAGCTTTCTTT

abundance: NA
j_gene: TRBJ2-7
v_gene: TRBV21-1
d_gene: NA
CDR3aa: CASTNREGRDYEQYF
CDR3nt: TGTGCCAGCACCAATAGGGAGGGTAGAGACTACGAGCAGTACTTC

abundance: NA
j_gene: TRBJ2-7
v_gene: TRBV27
d_gene: NA
CDR3aa: CASSRKQYF
CDR3nt: TGTGCCAGCAGTCGGAAACAGTACTTC

abundance: few
j_gene: TRBJ2-6
v_gene: TRBV24-1
d_gene: NA
CDR3aa: CATSDWGTGANVLTF
CDR3nt: TGTGCCACCAGTGATTGGGGGACTGGGGCCAACGTCCTGACTTTC

abundance: NA
j_gene: TRBJ1-2
v_gene: TRBV20-1
d_gene: NA
CDR3aa: CSAAWTETNYGYTF
CDR3nt: TGCAGTGCTGCCTGGACAGAAACTAACTATGGCTACACCTTC

abundance: few
j_gene: TRBJ1-6
v_gene: TRBV24-1
d_gene: NA
CDR3aa: CATSGGPVGSPLHF
CDR3nt: TGTGCCACCAGTGGCGGCCCTGTCGGATCACCCCTCCACTTT

abundance: NA
j_gene: TRBJ1-5
v_gene: TRBV20-1
d_gene: NA
CDR3aa: CSASGPAYSNQPQHF
CDR3nt: TGCAGTGCTAGTGGGCCAGCATATAGCAATCAGCCCCAGCATTTT

abundance: NA
j_gene: TRBJ2-5
v_gene: TRBV20-1
d_gene: NA
CDR3aa: CSATWVPAGGNHMAETQYF
CDR3nt: TGCAGTGCTACTTGGGTACCTGCTGGGGGCAACCATATGGCAGAGACCCAGTACTTC

abundance: NA
j_gene: TRBJ1-5
v_gene: TRBV19
d_gene: TRBD1
CDR3aa: CASSLQGGDQPQHF
CDR3nt: TGTGCCAGTAGTCTCCAGGGGGGGGATCAGCCCCAGCATTTT

abundance: NA
j_gene: TRBJ1-2
v_gene: TRBV7-2
d_gene: TRBD1
CDR3aa: CASSPDRGNYGYTF
CDR3nt: TGTGCCAGCAGCCCTGACAGGGGGAACTATGGCTACACCTTC

abundance: NA
j_gene: TRBJ1-2
v_gene: TRBV20-1
d_gene: NA
CDR3aa: CSALWTANYGYTF
CDR3nt: TGCAGTGCTCTTTGGACAGCTAACTATGGCTACACCTTC